Following are 7 T cell receptor beta chains from one sample sequenced in a study of graft-versus-host responses after intestinal transplantation (dated by TCRdb to about 2021). Receptors were amplified or captured by the immunoSEQ multiplex PCR assay. As stored in TCRdb, this immuneACCESS dataset retains in-frame rearrangements with V and J assigned. A fraction of the clones does not appear; measured against another copy, unresolved V genes explain less than half of the discrepancy, and the remainder lacks a known reason. The sample yields roughly 56,000 clones; around 91% were counted once. The top ten hold roughly 2.6% of the sample. Sequencing used PBMCs, obtained about 120 days after intestinal transplantation. These receptors were collected from a human patient who received an intestinal transplant, so some T cells may come from the graft donor.

The V and J genes are TRBV4-1 and TRBJ2-1, with 7 bases that match TRBD2. This CDR3 region has 12 residues. In germline, CDR1 is MGHRA, CDR2 YSYEKL. Trimming at V came to 0 bases and at J to 15 bases, leaving 5 bases not matched to a gene. In nucleotides, the CDR3 is TGCGCCAGCAGCCAAGACCGGGAGGACCGGTTCTTC. Its protein is CASSQDREDRFF.

This chain links TRBV9 with TRBJ2-1, with D perhaps TRBD1 or TRBD2 (5 bases each). Per the germline V gene, CDR1 is SGDLS and CDR2 is YYNGEE. Trimming removed 2 bases from V and 9 bases from J, with 12 bases in between. This CDR3 contains 13 residues. In DNA, the CDR3 is TGTGCCAGCAGCGTGGGACGAGAGGTTGAGCAGTTCTTC. The encoded protein is CASSVGREVEQFF.

The chain employs TRBV28 and TRBJ2-4; D remains ambiguous. This CDR3 comprises 13 residues. The V and J ends lost 6 bases and 3 bases respectively, with 9 bases between them. The germline gives CDR1 MDHEN, CDR2 SYDVKM. CDR3 amino acids: CASSGPDKNIQYF. As DNA, the CDR3 is TGTGCCAGCAGCGGGCCTGACAAAAACATTCAGTACTTC.

The sample holds a few counts of this clone. V and J are TRBV6-6 and TRBJ1-5, with 7 nucleotides matching TRBD1. Germline trimming cut 7 bases from V and 7 bases from J; bases unmatched to any gene: 7. Germline V gene sequence: CDR1 MNHNY, CDR2 SVGAGI (reference sequence). This CDR3 has 13 amino acids. CDR3 bases: TGTGCCAGCACCCACAGGGGTGACCAGCCCCAGCATTTT. Residues: CASTHRGDQPQHF.

V usage is TRBV7-8 and J usage is TRBJ2-7, with D uncertain. The CDR3 contains 14 residues. V was trimmed by 1 base and J by 0 bases, leaving 7 bases between them. Germline assignment: CDR1 SGHVS and CDR2 FQNEAQ. The CDR3 is CASSLGDVSYEQYF. As DNA, the CDR3 is TGTGCCAGCAGCTTAGGAGACGTCTCCTACGAGCAGTACTTC.

The V call is TRBV30, the J call TRBJ2-7; TRBD1 agrees at 7 bases. In germline, CDR1 is GTSNPN, CDR2 SVGIG (reference sequence). V lost 3 bases to trimming and J lost 5 bases; unmatched junction nucleotides: 10. The CDR3 has 14 amino acids. DNA for the CDR3: TGTGCCTGGAGAAAGGGGGCGAGTCCACACGAGCAGTACTTC. Translated, it gives CAWRKGASPHEQYF. Supplemented by reference TRBV30 and TRBJ2-7, the full variable domain reads SQTIHQWPATLVQPVGSPLSLECTVEGTSNPNLYWYRQAAGRGLQLLFYSVGIGQISSEVPQNLSASRPQDRQFILSSKKLLLSDSGFYLCAWRKGASPHEQYFGPGTRLTVT.

The chain uses TRBV5-1 and TRBJ2-3; 7 nucleotides align to TRBD2. Germline-derived CDR1 and CDR2 are SGHRS and YFSETQ. The CDR3 extends over 14 amino acids. The junction had 7 bases not matched to a gene; V was cut back by 7 bases and J by 2 bases. CDR3 loop: CASVAGKPTDTQYF. CDR3 in DNA: TGCGCCAGCGTAGCGGGCAAGCCCACAGATACGCAGTATTTT.